The 5 T cell receptor beta chains given below trace back to one sample, sequenced in a study of PD-1 blockade in classical Hodgkin lymphoma. Clones were read by immunoSEQ multiplex PCR, and TCRdb kept only the in-frame ones, dropping some. Counted here are 9,500 to 12,000 clones, 85% occurring once; the ten biggest clones make up approximately 33%. Noted time point: cycle 4 day 1 (C4D1), after more than five weeks of nivolumab. After autologous stem cell transplantation all patients relapsed, and prior brentuximab vedotin exposure differed between cohorts. PBMCs were thawed, and CD8+ T cells were then isolated from them by magnetic negative selection. Sample: CD8+ T cells from blood, taken before the fourth cycle of nivolumab. Receptor source: a human donor with classical Hodgkin lymphoma. The donor label of this sample is uncertain.

The rearrangement uses TRBV7-9 and TRBJ1-1; unclear D gene. In germline, CDR1 is SEHNR, CDR2 FQNEAQ (reference sequence). The CDR3 is 12 residues long. V lost 3 bases, J lost 6 bases, and 8 bases lay in between. CDR3 amino acids: CASSFGEAEAFF. As DNA, the CDR3 is TGTGCCAGCAGCTTTGGGGAGGCTGAAGCTTTCTTT.

The rearrangement uses TRBV19 and TRBJ2-7, with 8 nucleotides matching TRBD1. V shed 6 bases, J shed 5 bases, and the junction held 9 bases outside the gene matches. CDR1 LNHDA and CDR2 SQIVND come from the germline V gene (reference sequence). The CDR3 sequence is 14 residues long. This CDR3 reads CASSHRAGGDEQYF. For the CDR3, the DNA is TGTGCCAGTAGCCATAGGGCAGGGGGCGACGAGCAGTACTTC.

The chain uses TRBV7-9 and TRBJ2-7; 10 positions match TRBD1. Germline-derived CDR1 and CDR2 are SEHNR and FQNEAQ (reference sequence). This CDR3 is 15 amino acids long. V was pared by 0 bases and J by 2 bases, with 1 base of the junction left unmatched. In DNA, the CDR3 is TGTGCCAGCAGCTTAGCGGACAGGGGGACCTACGAGCAGTACTTC. It is translated as CASSLADRGTYEQYF.

Points on this clone: Germline and junction disagree at one end, which may indicate a read error. The chain combines TRBV11-2 with TRBJ1-5, with D hard to call. The V gene's germline CDR1 is SGHAT and CDR2 FQNNGV. The CDR3 extends over 15 amino acids. CDR3 coding DNA: TGTGCCAGCAGCGCCGGAGGGAATAGCAATCAGCCCCGGCATTTT. Its translation is CASSAGGNSNQPRHF.

The V call is TRBV27, the J call TRBJ2-1; no firm D call. Trimming left V 2 bases short and J 10 bases short, with 12 bases between. The CDR3 runs to 13 residues. Germline V gene lookup returns CDR1 MNHEY and CDR2 SMNVEV (reference sequence). CDR3 in amino acids: CASSLTSFGEQFF. In DNA, the CDR3 is TGTGCCAGCAGTTTAACTTCTTTTGGGGAGCAGTTCTTC.